This TCR beta chain was sequenced in a study of shared clonotypes between healthy human individuals (dated by TCRdb to about 2020). Regarding the complete study: The cohort comprised two women and a few men aged 18 to 49 years. For each donor, CD4 naive and CD4 memory were each given three plates, CD8 naive was given two plates, and CD8 memory was given one plate. The study deeply sequenced blood TCR repertoires of about 5 healthy adults to estimate repertoire size and the extent of clonotype sharing between individuals. To increase sequencing depth and limit assay-specific biases, different laboratories used diverse techniques to prepare libraries and sequence TCR repertoires. Per donor, leukapheresis produced somewhere between about 0.94 and 9 billion PBMCs. Findings and caveats that apply to the study as a whole: The small number of donors limited the genetic and exposure-history diversity represented. Naive subsets generally had larger estimated clonotype richness than memory subsets did. Higher generation probabilities were observed for clonotypes shared by all four sorted-subset donors than for non-shared clonotypes. Roughly 5% of naive CD4, 3.5% of naive CD8, around 2.3% of memory CD4, and approximately 0.4% of memory CD8 clonotypes were shared across a few donors. Pairwise subsampling indicated that sequencing depth was expected to affect the degree of clonotype sharing among donors. Even with the large sequencing depth, rarefaction of the sorted-subset datasets indicated that sequencing was incomplete. Sampling was restricted to blood, and TCR repertoires in tissues likely differ from the TCR repertoires found in blood.

Healthy HIV-negative adults with no recently reported acute infections or vaccinations were included as donors. All donors were Caucasian adults living in Nashville, Tennessee, USA. CD4+ T cells were enriched through magnetic negative selection, after which naive cells were positively selected on CD45RA and the remaining negative fraction served as the memory subset. After blood collection by leukapheresis, PBMCs were isolated using Ficoll-Histopaque density gradient centrifugation and then cryopreserved in the vapor phase of liquid nitrogen. Purity and quantity of every magnetically sorted T cell population were checked by analytical flow cytometry. From each sorted fraction, genomic DNA was isolated and quantified by UV absorbance on a Nanodrop 2000c. The germline V gene yields MDHEN for CDR1 and SYDVKM for CDR2. Trimming takes 3 bases from V and 9 bases from J, and the germline ends sit 18 bases apart. The CDR3 has 14 amino acids, counting the end cysteine and phenylalanine. Only the CDR3 DNA is retained, 42 bases long and in frame from the first base.

TCR CDR3 regions were amplified from genomic DNA by multiplex PCR using the deep immunoSEQ assay. For each cell subset, the extracted genomic DNA was distributed evenly across all wells of several immunoSEQ 96-well plates, and each plate served as one replicate. For sorted subsets, around 200 ng genomic DNA, equal to 30,000 to 35,000 T cell genomes, was loaded into each replicate PCR. Purified libraries were quantified with a Qubit 3.0 fluorometer, sized on a Bioanalyzer 2100, and re-quantified with the KAPA Library Quantification kit. Every immunoSEQ 96-well plate was sequenced on a dedicated single-read 150-cycle Illumina NextSeq 550 flow cell. Regarding the original processing steps: Because only junctional sequences without quality scores were contained in the immunoSEQ output, filtering matching that applied to full-length reads could not be performed. To assign V/J genes and CDR3, sequences were annotated using PyIR, a Python wrapper for IgBLAST v1.9, with IMGT germline references. Reads were removed for weak V/J assignments (E-value above 1e-6), missing CDR3, stop codons, out-of-frame junctions, or ambiguous translated residues. V3J clonotypes were defined as sequences sharing the same inferred V gene, J gene, and CDR3 amino acid sequence. Percentage overlap between repertoires was calculated by dividing the number of shared unique clonotypes by the size of the smaller repertoire. RTK rarefaction, the Chao1 estimator, and Recon v2.1 estimates of unobserved clonotypes were used to assess repertoire richness. For all TCRbeta clonotypes obtained by the gDNA method from a handful of donors, generation probabilities were computed with OLGA. The table comes from immuneACCESS by way of TCRdb, which keeps in-frame sequences with V and J called. Part of the clones is missing from these tables; in studies checked, under half for an unresolved V gene and the rest for unknown reasons. The DNA was the basis for D and trimming; V, J and clone size are from that table. The table for this sample lists millions of clones; 85% to 95% of them were counted only once. 0.3% to 0.4% of the sample rests with the top ten.

Details on this clone: The antigen this receptor binds is unknown. Within one base of it there is no much larger clone, and no base qualities were kept.

This receptor was taken from a man aged 18 to 29 in good health. Some clones in this sample may be carry-over from other donors' samples. Sequenced: naive CD4+ T cells from PBMCs. The sample's cell subset or site label, in plain terms: CD45RA+ positively selected. The chain is assembled from TRBV28 and TRBJ2-7; there is no confident call for the D gene. In nucleotide form, the sequence is TGTGCCAGCAGTTTCCCCCTCACACAAGCCGCGCAGTACTTC. It is translated as CASSFPLTQAAQYF.